The clone carrying this T cell receptor (beta chain) came up once. Its cognate antigen is unknown. This record belongs to a study of T cells in narcolepsy. General study results and limits: Same-patient CSF and blood CD4+ T cell clonotypes included HCRT-specific and TRIB2-specific autoreactive ones.

TCRdb's copy holds only in-frame clones and misses some; the assay was immunoSEQ multiplex PCR. This table holds 30,000 or so clones, under 85% found once. The CDR3 runs to 12 residues. The germline CDR1 and CDR2 sequences are SGHAT and FQNNGV. Trimming took off 3 bases at V and 5 bases at J, with 4 bases between the two ends. The sample consisted of CD45RA- memory CD4+ T cells from PBMCs. The sequence was collected from a human donor with narcolepsy. The chain recombines TRBV11-2 with TRBJ1-4; the D is unclear. The CDR3 sequence: CASSLENEKLFF. The DNA for the CDR3 is TGTGCCAGCAGCTTGGAAAATGAAAAACTGTTTTTT.